This TCR beta chain was obtained from a study of cytomegalovirus exposure and HLA in healthy donors. The CDR3 totals 14 residues. Per germline, CDR1 MNHNS and CDR2 SASEGT. V was shortened by 1 base and J by 5 bases, with 11 bases between the two germline ends. 60 Vbeta and 13 Jbeta primers were used in PCR. This table comes from immunoSEQ multiplex PCR, and its TCRdb copy is limited to in-frame clones, with some not included. Its listing shows 87,000 or so clones. The material sequenced was PBMCs. This chain connects TRBV6-1 to TRBJ2-5; a weak D match, TRBD2 (6 bases). The source of this sequence is a man aged 50 or older in good health and CMV-seropositive. DNA for the CDR3: TGTGCCAGCAGTGAAGACCTTGGGAGGGAGACCCAGTACTTC. This codes for CASSEDLGRETQYF.